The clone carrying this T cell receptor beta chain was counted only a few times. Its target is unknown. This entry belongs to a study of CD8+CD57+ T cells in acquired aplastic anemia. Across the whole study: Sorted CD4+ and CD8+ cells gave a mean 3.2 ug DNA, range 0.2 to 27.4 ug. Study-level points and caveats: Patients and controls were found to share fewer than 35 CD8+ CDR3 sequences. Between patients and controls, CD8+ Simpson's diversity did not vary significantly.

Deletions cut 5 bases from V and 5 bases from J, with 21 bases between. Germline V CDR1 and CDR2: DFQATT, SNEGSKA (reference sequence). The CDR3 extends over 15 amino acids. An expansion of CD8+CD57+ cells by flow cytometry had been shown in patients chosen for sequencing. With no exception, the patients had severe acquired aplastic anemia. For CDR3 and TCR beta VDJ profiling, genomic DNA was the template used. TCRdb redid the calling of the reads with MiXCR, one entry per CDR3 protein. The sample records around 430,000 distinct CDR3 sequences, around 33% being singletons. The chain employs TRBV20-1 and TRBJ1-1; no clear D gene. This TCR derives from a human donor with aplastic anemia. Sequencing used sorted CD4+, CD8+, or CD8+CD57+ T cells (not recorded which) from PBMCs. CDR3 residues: CSAYGEGSYRTEAFF. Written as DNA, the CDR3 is TGCAGTGCTTATGGGGAAGGGAGTTATAGGACTGAAGCTTTCTTT.